What follows is one TCR beta chain and its context. The target of this receptor is not known. No clone much larger than this one lies a single base away; base qualities are absent. These data originate in a study of CD8+ T cells in alopecia areata (dated by TCRdb to between 2018 and 2020). Broadly, across the study: The treated patients took part in an open-label pilot trial in which moderate-to-severe alopecia areata was treated with oral tofacitinib at 5 to 10 mg twice daily. Patients received tofacitinib for 6 to 18 months and were then followed off drug for 6 months to check for delayed response and recurrence. The SALT score, which quantifies the percentage of affected scalp surface area, was used to measure disease severity in treated patients. High-throughput TCRbeta sequencing was used to examine T cell clonal expansion in alopecia areata in both the C3H/HeJ mouse model and human patients. On the human side, TCRbeta sequencing was run on scalp tissue and on sorted CD4+ and CD8+ peripheral blood T cells from healthy controls and from alopecia areata patients with either patchy or totalis/universalis disease. Biopsies were taken from tofacitinib-treated patients at baseline and again at 4 and 24 weeks into treatment, and several of those patients also had a later scalp biopsy. Clonality in the scalp was compared among normal scalp (n=4), patchy alopecia areata scalp (n=8), and alopecia totalis/universalis scalp (n=8). RNA was obtained with the PAXgene miRNA kit for fixed scalp, the miRNeasy kit for PBMCs, and the RNeasy kit for mouse skin. immunoSEQ multiplex PCR using 35 Vbeta forward primers and 13 Jbeta reverse primers was used to amplify TCRbeta CDR3 regions.

The sample's time point, from its label and the paper: 4 weeks on oral tofacitinib. Taken with the paper, the label for treatment or condition translates to: oral pan-JAK inhibitor, 5-10 mg twice daily. Lesional scalp punch biopsies and peripheral blood were collected from alopecia areata patients. After PBMCs were isolated by density centrifugation and stained for CD3, CD4 and CD8, a FACSAria was used to sort CD4+ and CD8+ T cells. What the authors observed across the whole study: Compared with normal scalp, lesional scalp, particularly in alopecia totalis/universalis, had higher clonality and more expanded CD8+ clones, which suggests antigenic drive. Because the treated cohort was small and had only one nonresponder, larger studies are needed to examine links between baseline CD8+ expansion and response. Unlike mouse skin, which is dominated by gammadelta T cells, normal human skin has resident alphabeta T cells that are also sequenced, and this complicates analysis of the scalp TCR repertoire. With tofacitinib, both scalp clonality and the number of expanded CD8+ clones among the top 100 scalp clones went down significantly. Shared TCR sequences between patients were less evident than in mice, which may be partly attributable to HLA diversity in the patient population. During tofacitinib treatment, many expanded lesional clones stuck around in both scalp and blood, and this persistence may partly explain why relapse happens after treatment is stopped.

Libraries were made using the immunoSEQ multiplex PCR assay. RNA was extracted from all samples and reverse transcribed into cDNA as template for TCR sequencing. SuperScript III was used to make first-strand cDNA, primed with a 2:1 mix of oligo-dT and random hexamers. A synthetic immune receptor repertoire was used to assess amplification bias, and residual bias was removed computationally. Under the source paper's analysis protocol: After raw reads were preprocessed to remove errors, the CDR3 was defined following IMGT conventions as running from the conserved cysteine to phenylalanine. Clonality was computed as 1 minus the Shannon entropy, with the entropy normalized by log2 of the number of productive unique TCRs. Scalp TCRbeta sequences were cross-referenced with sorted blood CD4 and CD8 repertoires so that the CD4 or CD8 identity of scalp clones could be inferred. The immuneACCESS repertoire file appears here via TCRdb, limited to in-frame rearrangements. These files lack a portion of the clones; in checked studies, under half of the deficit traces to unresolved V genes, and the cause of the others is not known. V and J calls and clone size are as listed in that table; D and trimming were resolved from the DNA. The sample contains roughly 180,000 clones, approximately 56% of them found a single time. The ten most abundant clones make up 3% to 3.5% of the sample.

The CDR3 has 15 amino acids, counting the end cysteine and phenylalanine. Only the CDR3 part of the read is kept: 45 bases, read in frame from the first base. The germline V end is reduced by 0 bases and the J end by 4 bases; junction bases left unmatched: 7. From the germline V gene (reference sequence), CDR1 is GTSNPN and CDR2 is SVGIG. The chain is assembled from TRBV30 and TRBJ2-3; the junction holds 7 bases that match TRBD1. Sequencing was performed on CD4+ T cells sorted from blood, taken at week 4, from a patient treated with tofacitinib. The sequence derives from a human donor with alopecia areata. Here is the DNA: TGTGCCTGGAGTGTACGGACAGGTCTGGCAGATACGCAGTATTTT. This gives the protein CAWSVRTGLADTQYF.